The 15 T cell receptor beta chains listed next were all sequenced from one sample in a study of spatial heterogeneity in lung cancer. TCRdb re-analysed the 5' RACE reads in MiXCR, keeping a single row per CDR3 protein. The top ten hold roughly 35% of the sample, which has more than 20,000 distinct CDR3 sequences, over 5.5% seen once. As to time point: sample taken at primary tumor resection. Sequencing used PBMCs, obtained at surgery. The receptors stem from a male donor with early-stage non-small cell lung cancer.

This clonotype was counted at least ten times. V and J are TRBV9 and TRBJ1-1; tentatively, D is TRBD1 (6 bases). This CDR3 spans 16 amino acids. Germline V gene data show CDR1 as SGDLS and CDR2 as YYNGEE. V was pared by 3 bases and J by 2 bases, with 17 bases between. The CDR3 sequence is CASSASPRTVNTEAFF. CDR3 nucleotides: TGTGCCAGCAGCGCTAGCCCCCGGACAGTTAACACTGAAGCTTTCTTT.

Many counts were recorded for this clonotype. This chain connects TRBV27 to TRBJ2-1, with 10 positions matching TRBD2. The CDR3 extends over 14 amino acids. With V trimmed by 4 bases and J by 7 bases, 4 bases remained unmatched. Germline values: CDR1 MNHEY, CDR2 SMNVEV (reference sequence). Written as DNA, the CDR3 is TGTGCCAGCAGTTCGGCTAGCGGGAGTAATGAGCAGTTCTTC. It encodes CASSSASGSNEQFF.

The chain links TRBV5-5 to TRBJ2-1; D is possibly TRBD1 (6 bases). CDR3 size: 14 residues. Per germline, CDR1 SGHKS and CDR2 YYEKEE (reference sequence). V was pared by 4 bases and J by 4 bases, with 12 bases between. The CDR3 reads CASSRGQSYNEQFF. CDR3 nucleotides: TGTGCCAGCAGCCGTGGACAGTCTTACAATGAGCAGTTCTTC.

This clonotype occurred many times. The rearrangement joins TRBV27 to TRBJ2-7; D not certain. The V gene's germline CDR1 is MNHEY and CDR2 SMNVEV (reference sequence). Trimming left V 6 bases short and J 2 bases short, with 8 bases between. CDR3 length: 12 residues. The CDR3 DNA sequence: TGTGCCAGCAGAGCTGGGCCCTACGAGCAGTACTTC. Translating gives CASRAGPYEQYF.

This clonotype was seen repeatedly, ten times or more. The chain joins TRBV11-2 to TRBJ2-1; D is unclear. Trimming stripped 2 bases from V and 8 bases from J, with 4 bases between. Germline lookup yields CDR1 SGHAT and CDR2 FQNNGV. The CDR3 covers 11 residues. The CDR3 here is CASSLSDEQFF. In DNA form, the CDR3 reads TGTGCCAGCAGCTTATCCGATGAGCAGTTCTTC.

The rearrangement links TRBV6-2 or TRBV6-3 to TRBJ1-5, with a possible D match to TRBD1 (5 bases). V lost 2 bases and J lost 2, with 10 bases in between. The CDR3 has 15 residues. CDR1 is MNHEY, CDR2 SVGEGT, per germline. CDR3 in DNA: TGTGCCAGCAGTTACGCAGGGTCGGGCAATCAGCCCCAGCATTTT. Protein: CASSYAGSGNQPQHF.

At least ten counts were recorded for this clonotype. The chain carries TRBV7-2 and TRBJ2-3; TRBD2 matches 9 bases. Germline assignment: CDR1 SGHTA and CDR2 FQGNSA. This CDR3 contains 15 residues. The trim removed 1 base at V and 11 bases at J, leaving 10 bases unmatched. In DNA form, the CDR3 reads TGTGCCAGCAGCTTAGGCCAGCGGGAGGCAGTTATGCAGTATTTT. As protein: CASSLGQREAVMQYF.

The sample holds many counts of this clonotype. The chain employs TRBV5-4 and TRBJ2-1; D is perhaps TRBD2 (5 bases). Looked up from germline, CDR1 is SGHNT and CDR2 is YYREEE (reference sequence). The V end was cut by 1 base, the J end by 8 bases, with 19 bases between. The CDR3 has 16 residues. The chain's CDR3 is CASSLSNRLSTYEQFF. CDR3 DNA sequence: TGTGCCAGCAGCTTGAGTAATCGACTATCCACATATGAGCAGTTCTTC.

This clonotype has more than one count but fewer than ten. Sequence at one end of the junction differs from germline and may be a read error. CDR3 residues: CVSGSGAVEETQYF. In nucleotides, the CDR3 is TGTGTCAGCGGGTCGGGGGCGGTGGAAGAGACCCAGTACTTC. The V call is TRBV28, the J call TRBJ2-5, with D possibly being TRBD1 or TRBD2 (6 bases each). CDR3 length equals 14 residues. The germline gives CDR1 MDHEN, CDR2 SYDVKM. Variable domain in full (rest from reference TRBV28 and TRBJ2-5): DVKVTQSSRYLVKRTGEKVFLECVQDMDHENMFWYRQDPGLGLRLIYFSYDVKMKEKGDIPEGYSVSREKKERFSLILESASTNQTSMYLCVSGSGAVEETQYFGPGTRLLVL.

In its sample, this clonotype was seen many times. This sequence joins TRBV7-9 and TRBJ2-3; 10 bases map to TRBD1. J lost 2 bases, V lost 5 bases, and 4 bases had no gene match. CDR1 and CDR2 (germline): SEHNR, FQNEAQ (reference sequence). The CDR3 runs to 15 residues. CDR3 in amino acids: CASSPGQGFTDTQYF. The CDR3, as DNA: TGTGCCAGCAGCCCGGGACAGGGGTTCACAGATACGCAGTATTTT.

This clonotype was seen ten or more times. V usage is TRBV5-4 and J usage is TRBJ1-2, with 12 positions matching TRBD1. The CDR3 extends over 14 amino acids. The J segment lost 7 bases and the V segment lost 4 bases, leaving 5 bases of the junction unmatched. CDR1 is SGHNT, CDR2 YYREEE, per germline (reference sequence). CDR3 sequence (DNA): TGTGCCAGCAGCATCGGGACAGGGGGCGGTGGCTACACCTTC. This codes for CASSIGTGGGGYTF. Supplemented by reference TRBV5-4 and TRBJ1-2, the full variable domain reads ETGVTQSPTHLIKTRGQQVTLRCSSQSGHNTVSWYQQALGQGPQFIFQYYREEENGRGNFPPRFSGLQFPNYSSELNVNALELDDSALYLCASSIGTGGGGYTFGSGTRLTVV.

By its share, this clonotype is medium-sized. The chain carries TRBV11-2 and TRBJ1-4; 7 bases map to TRBD1. V lost 4 bases and J lost 4; bases outside the gene matches: 9. Germline CDR1 and CDR2: SGHAT and FQNNGV. The CDR3 covers 16 residues. The CDR3 is CASSSGGPGLNEKLFF. The CDR3 DNA is TGTGCCAGCAGCTCAGGGGGTCCAGGGCTTAATGAAAAACTGTTTTTT.

The CDR3 DNA reads TGCGCCAGCAGCCAAAACACCGGGACTAGCGGGAGAGTCGTGCAGTTCTTC. It is translated as CASSQNTGTSGRVVQFF. The chain recombines TRBV4-1 with TRBJ2-1, with TRBD2 matching 14 bases. The trim removed 2 bases at V and 12 bases at J, leaving 12 bases unmatched. Germline values: CDR1 MGHRA, CDR2 YSYEKL. The length of the CDR3 is 17 residues.

Only a few counts were recorded for this clonotype. CDR3 region: CASSGSPIWTQYF. CDR3 DNA sequence: TGTGCCAGTAGCGGGAGTCCCATTTGGACGCAGTATTTT. The chain carries TRBV28 and TRBJ2-3; 9 bases are a match to TRBD2. Unmatched junction bases numbered 10, after V lost 9 bases and J lost 9 bases. The CDR3 covers 13 residues. Germline lookup yields CDR1 MDHEN and CDR2 SYDVKM.

This clonotype was observed at least ten times. The chain employs TRBV7-9 and TRBJ1-1, with no clear D. The CDR3 totals 11 residues. From germline, CDR1 is SEHNR and CDR2 FQNEAQ (reference sequence). Between the trimmed V and J ends, which lost 7 bases and 7 bases, there was a span of 10 bases. CDR3 coding DNA: TGTGCCAGCACCATTTACAGTGAAGCTTTCTTT. Protein: CASTIYSEAFF.